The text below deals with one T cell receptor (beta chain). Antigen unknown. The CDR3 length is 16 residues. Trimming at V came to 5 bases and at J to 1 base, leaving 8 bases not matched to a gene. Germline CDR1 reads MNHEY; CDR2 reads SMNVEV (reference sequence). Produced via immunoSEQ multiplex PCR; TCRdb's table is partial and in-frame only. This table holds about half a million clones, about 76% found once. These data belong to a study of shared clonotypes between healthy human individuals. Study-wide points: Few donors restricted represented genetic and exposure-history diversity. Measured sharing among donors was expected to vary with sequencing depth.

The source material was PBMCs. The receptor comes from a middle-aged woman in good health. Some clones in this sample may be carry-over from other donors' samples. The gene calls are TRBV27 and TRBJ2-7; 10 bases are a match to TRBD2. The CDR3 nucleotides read TGTGCCAGCAGTAGTAGTCTAGCGGGAGTTTCCTACGAGCAGTACTTC. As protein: CASSSSLAGVSYEQYF.